Listed below are T cell receptor beta chains from one sample, sequenced in a study of cytomegalovirus exposure and HLA in healthy donors. Generated by immunoSEQ multiplex PCR, the TCRdb table keeps only in-frame clones and is missing some. The table shows more than 90,000 clones, with under 90% occurring only once. Source material: PBMCs. These TCRs come from a man aged 45-60 years in good health and CMV-seronegative. CDR3s include the opening cysteine and the closing phenylalanine or tryptophan. The order of the fields is J gene, D gene, V gene, CDR3 protein. The D gene is left open where the match is weak.

TRBJ2-7,NA,TRBV19,CASSQQGLREQYF
TRBJ1-1,NA,TRBV28,CASTGGGPPMNTEAFF
TRBJ2-1,TRBD2,TRBV10-3,CAISETSGSDNEQFF
TRBJ2-1,TRBD2,TRBV5-4,CASSLASGVYNEQFF
TRBJ2-1,TRBD2,TRBV7-6,CASSLEEGGLAHNEQFF
TRBJ2-7,TRBD2,TRBV5-1,CASSRGGLAGGQYEQYF
TRBJ2-2,NA,TRBV9,CASSVAATGELFF
TRBJ1-1,TRBD1,TRBV7-2,CASSLATGMNTEAFF
TRBJ2-3,NA,TRBV19,CASSQMGLVTDTQYF
TRBJ2-7,TRBD1,TRBV5-4,CASSLGQGAEQYF
TRBJ1-2,NA,TRBV18,CASSPRDYGYTF
TRBJ2-7,TRBD1,TRBV9,CASSAAGQGYEQYF
TRBJ2-2,NA,TRBV5-4,CASRADRANTGELFF
TRBJ2-3,NA,TRBV7-9,CASSPQGLRVDTQYF
TRBJ1-2,NA,TRBV28,CASRGEGGGKNGYTF
TRBJ1-1,TRBD1,TRBV18,CASSPTTGANTEAFF